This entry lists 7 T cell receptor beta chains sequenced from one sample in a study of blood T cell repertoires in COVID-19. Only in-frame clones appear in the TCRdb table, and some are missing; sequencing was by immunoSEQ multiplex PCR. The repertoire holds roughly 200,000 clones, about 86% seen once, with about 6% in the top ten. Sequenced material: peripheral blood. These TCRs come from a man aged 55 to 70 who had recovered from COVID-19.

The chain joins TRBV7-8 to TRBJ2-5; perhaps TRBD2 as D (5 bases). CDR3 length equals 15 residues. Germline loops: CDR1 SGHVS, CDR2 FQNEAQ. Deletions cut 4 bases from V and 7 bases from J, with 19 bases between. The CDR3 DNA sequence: TGTGCCAGCAGCTCCTCCCCGGACCGCCGGGGGACCCAGTACTTC. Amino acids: CASSSSPDRRGTQYF.

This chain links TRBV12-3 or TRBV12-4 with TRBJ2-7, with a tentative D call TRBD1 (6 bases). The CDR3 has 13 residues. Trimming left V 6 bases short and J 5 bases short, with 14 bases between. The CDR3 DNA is TGTGCCAGCAGAGACGGACAGTTCCACGAGCAGTACTTC. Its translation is CASRDGQFHEQYF.

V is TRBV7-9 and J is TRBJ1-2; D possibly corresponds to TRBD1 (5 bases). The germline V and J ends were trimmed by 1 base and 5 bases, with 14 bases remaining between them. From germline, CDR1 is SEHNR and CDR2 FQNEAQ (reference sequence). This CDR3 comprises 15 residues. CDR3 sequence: CASSLGGAHEYGYTF. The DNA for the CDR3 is TGTGCCAGCAGCTTAGGTGGGGCGCATGAGTATGGCTACACCTTC.

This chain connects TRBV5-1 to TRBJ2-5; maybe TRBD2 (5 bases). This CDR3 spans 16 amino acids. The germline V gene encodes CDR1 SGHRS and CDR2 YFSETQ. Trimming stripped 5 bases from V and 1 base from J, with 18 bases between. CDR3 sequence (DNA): TGCGCCAGCAGTCGGGCAGCGGCCCCTACCCAAGAGACCCAGTACTTC. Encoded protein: CASSRAAAPTQETQYF.

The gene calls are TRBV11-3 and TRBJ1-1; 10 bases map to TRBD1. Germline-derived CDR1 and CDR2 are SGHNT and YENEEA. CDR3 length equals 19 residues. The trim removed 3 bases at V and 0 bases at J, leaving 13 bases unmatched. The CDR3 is CASSFYPGTGALMNTEAFF. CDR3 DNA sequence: TGTGCCAGCAGCTTTTACCCTGGGACAGGGGCCCTTATGAACACTGAAGCTTTCTTT. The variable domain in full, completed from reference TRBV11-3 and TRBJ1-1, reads EAGVVQSPRYKIIEKKQPVAFWCNPISGHNTLYWYLQNLGQGPELLIRYENEEAVDDSQLPKDRFSAERLKGVDSTLKIQPAELGDSAVYLCASSFYPGTGALMNTEAFFGQGTRLTVV.

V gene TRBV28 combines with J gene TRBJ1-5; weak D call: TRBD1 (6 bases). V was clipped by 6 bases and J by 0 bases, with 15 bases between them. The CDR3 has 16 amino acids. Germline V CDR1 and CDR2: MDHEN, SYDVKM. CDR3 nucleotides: TGTGCCAGCAGCCCAGGACAGACTAATAGCAATCAGCCCCAGCATTTT. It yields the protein CASSPGQTNSNQPQHF.

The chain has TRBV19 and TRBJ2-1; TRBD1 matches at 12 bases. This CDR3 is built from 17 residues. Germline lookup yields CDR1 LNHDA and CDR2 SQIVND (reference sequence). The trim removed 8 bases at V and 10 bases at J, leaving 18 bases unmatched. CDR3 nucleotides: TGTGCCAGTTCGAGGGACACCGGGACAGGGGGCTTCTCCGAGCAGTTCTTC. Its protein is CASSRDTGTGGFSEQFF.